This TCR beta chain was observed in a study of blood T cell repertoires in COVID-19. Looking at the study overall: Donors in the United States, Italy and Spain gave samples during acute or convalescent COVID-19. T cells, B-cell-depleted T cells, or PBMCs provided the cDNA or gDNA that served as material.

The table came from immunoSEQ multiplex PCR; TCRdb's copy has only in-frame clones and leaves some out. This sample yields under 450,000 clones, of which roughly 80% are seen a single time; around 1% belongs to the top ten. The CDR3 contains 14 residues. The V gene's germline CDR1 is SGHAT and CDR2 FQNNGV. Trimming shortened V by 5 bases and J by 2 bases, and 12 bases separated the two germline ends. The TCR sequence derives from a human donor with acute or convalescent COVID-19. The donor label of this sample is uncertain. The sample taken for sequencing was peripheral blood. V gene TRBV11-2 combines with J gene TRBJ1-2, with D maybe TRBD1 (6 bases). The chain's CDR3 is CASSRQQGNYGYTF. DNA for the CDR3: TGTGCCAGCAGCCGCCAACAGGGCAACTATGGCTACACCTTC. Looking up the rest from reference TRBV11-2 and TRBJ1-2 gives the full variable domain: EAGVAQSPRYKIIEKRQSVAFWCNPISGHATLYWYQQILGQGPKLLIQFQNNGVVDDSQLPKDRFSAERLKGVDSTLKIQPAKLEDSAVYLCASSRQQGNYGYTFGSGTRLTVV.